Sequencing of this T cell receptor beta chain was carried out in a study of early T cells in non-severe SARS-CoV-2 infection. Study information: Sequenced material consisted of bulk RNA (from unsorted whole blood), and chains were unpaired. Study-wide points: Clonotype matching in VDJdb favored anti-spike CD8 responses and did not capture private and CD4 specificities.

Unique molecular identifiers (one per individual cDNA molecule) were attached. Using its own MiXCR run on the 5' RACE reads, TCRdb lists one record per CDR3 protein. The table lists about 44,000 distinct CDR3 sequences, roughly 23% of them singletons. This CDR3 is built from 17 residues. Trimming left V 3 bases short and J 2 bases short, with 21 bases between. Germline lookup yields CDR1 DFQATT and CDR2 SNEGSKA (reference sequence). This clonotype was seen more than once but under ten times. Its matching antigen is unknown. This material consisted of whole blood, taken at baseline. This receptor was taken from an adult who was a healthcare worker with PCR-confirmed SARS-CoV-2 infection or an uninfected control (not recorded which). This sequence joins TRBV20-1 and TRBJ2-3; maybe TRBD2 (5 bases). The CDR3 bases are TGCAGTGCTAGGTCGCCGGAGAGGGAGAAATACACAGATACGCAGTATTTT. Encoded protein: CSARSPEREKYTDTQYF.